These 25 T cell receptor beta chains came from one sample sequenced in a study of cytomegalovirus exposure and HLA in healthy donors. PCR employed 60 Vbeta and 13 Jbeta primers. The assay was immunoSEQ multiplex PCR, and TCRdb's table has in-frame clones only and misses some. Here the sample spans 150,000 to 200,000 clones, 65% to 80% being singletons. Specimen: PBMCs. These receptors were obtained from a man aged 35 to 55 in good health and CMV-seronegative.

The rearrangement joins TRBV6-5 to TRBJ2-7; D remains ambiguous. CDR3 size: 13 residues. Germline V lookup: CDR1 MNHEY, CDR2 SVGAGI. Trimming cost V 4 bases and J 2 bases, with 9 bases left between them. This chain's CDR3 is CASSFGRTYEQYF. Here the CDR3 DNA reads TGTGCCAGCAGTTTTGGCAGGACCTACGAGCAGTACTTC.

The chain combines TRBV29-1 with TRBJ2-1; TRBD2 is a possible D gene (6 bases). CDR3 length: 14 amino acids. With 3 bases removed from V and 4 bases from J, the gap between germline ends came to 13 bases. From germline, CDR1 is SQVTM and CDR2 ANQGSEA. The chain's CDR3 is CSVDGSRAYNEQFF. The DNA for the CDR3 is TGCAGCGTTGACGGGAGCCGAGCTTACAATGAGCAGTTCTTC.

The chain uses TRBV5-4 and TRBJ2-7; no clear D. V gave up 0 bases and J gave up 5 bases, with 12 bases separating them. The V gene's germline CDR1 is SGHNT and CDR2 YYREEE (reference sequence). The CDR3 sequence is 14 residues long. In DNA, the CDR3 is TGTGCCAGCAGCTTGGTCTCTAGTCCCGACGAGCAGTACTTC. Translating it yields CASSLVSSPDEQYF.

Concerning this clone itself: One end of the junction is discordant with germline, which a read error may explain. The chain joins TRBV18 to TRBJ2-7, with D possibly being TRBD1 (6 bases). CDR3 size: 14 residues. Looked up from germline, CDR1 is KGHSH and CDR2 is LQKENI. CDR3 region: CASSSPDSLAEQYF. In DNA, the CDR3 is TGTGCCAGCTCATCACCGGACAGTTTGGCCGAGCAGTACTTC.

This chain's CDR3 is CASSVGSLAGNYEQYF. The CDR3 nucleotides read TGTGCCAGCAGCGTAGGCTCTCTAGCGGGAAACTACGAGCAGTACTTC. The chain employs TRBV9 and TRBJ2-7, with 9 bases that match TRBD2. J gave up 3 bases and V 0 bases, and 7 bases lay outside the gene matches. CDR1 is SGDLS and CDR2 is YYNGEE in the germline V gene. The CDR3 is 16 residues long.

This chain joins TRBV9 and TRBJ2-3; TRBD2 matches at 7 bases. J lost 8 bases, V lost 4 bases, and 7 bases had no gene match. Germline lookup yields CDR1 SGDLS and CDR2 YYNGEE. There are 13 residues in the CDR3. The CDR3 region is CASSSREEGTQYF. Written as DNA, the CDR3 is TGTGCCAGCAGCTCCCGGGAGGAGGGTACGCAGTATTTT.

The J gene is TRBJ2-5, the V gene TRBV5-1; D possibly corresponds to TRBD2 (5 bases). CDR3 length: 16 residues. The germline gives CDR1 SGHRS, CDR2 YFSETQ. V was cut by 4 bases and J by 2 bases, with 18 bases left in between. The CDR3 bases are TGCGCCAGCAGCGCCGAGTTACAGCGGACTCAAGAGACCCAGTACTTC. Its protein is CASSAELQRTQETQYF.

The chain uses TRBV18 and TRBJ2-7; 11 nucleotides match TRBD2. Trimming took 3 bases from V and 2 from J; bases not matched to a gene: 6. Germline-derived CDR1 and CDR2 are KGHSH and LQKENI. The CDR3 runs to 16 residues. The CDR3 bases are TGTGCCAGCTCACCTAGTCTAGCGGGAGGAACCTACGAGCAGTACTTC. It specifies CASSPSLAGGTYEQYF.

The rearrangement links TRBV2 to TRBJ2-2; 11 nucleotides match TRBD2. The germline gives CDR1 SNHLY, CDR2 FYNNEI. V gave up 7 bases and J gave up 4 bases; unmatched junction bases: 20. The CDR3 loop spans 20 amino acids. DNA of the CDR3: TGTGCCAGCAAGAATTCTATTAGCGGGAGGGCCTGGTTGAGCACCGGGGAGCTGTTTTTT. Its translation is CASKNSISGRAWLSTGELFF. Looking up the rest from reference TRBV2 and TRBJ2-2 gives the full variable domain: EPEVTQTPSHQVTQMGQEVILRCVPISNHLYFYWYRQILGQKVEFLVSFYNNEISEKSEIFDDQFSVERPDGSNFTLKIRSTKLEDSAMYFCASKNSISGRAWLSTGELFFGEGSRLTVL.

The chain has TRBV28 and TRBJ1-1; unclear D gene. The CDR3 has 10 residues. Trimming left V 8 bases short and J 11 bases short, with 12 bases between. Germline CDR1 reads MDHEN; CDR2 reads SYDVKM. Here the CDR3 DNA reads TGTGCCAGCGCGGAGGGAGAGGCTTTCTTT. Translating gives CASAEGEAFF.

The chain recombines TRBV12-5 with TRBJ2-1; D is perhaps TRBD1 (6 bases). The CDR3 spans 15 residues. The ends were cut back, 1 base at V and 9 bases at J, with 16 bases in the middle. Looked up from germline, CDR1 is LGHNT and CDR2 is FRNRAP. CDR3 loop: CASGLAQGWQTEQFF. CDR3 in DNA: TGTGCTAGTGGTTTGGCCCAGGGGTGGCAGACTGAGCAGTTCTTC.

The chain joins TRBV28 to TRBJ2-7; possibly TRBD2 for D (6 bases). Germline lookup yields CDR1 MDHEN and CDR2 SYDVKM. The CDR3 loop spans 12 amino acids. V was pared by 7 bases and J by 5 bases, with 12 bases between. CDR3 nucleotides: TGTGCCAGCACCTCGGGAGTGCACGAGCAGTACTTC. As protein: CASTSGVHEQYF.

This sequence joins TRBV7-9 and TRBJ1-4; no reliable D call. V shed 1 base and J shed 8 bases, with 8 bases lying between them. Germline V gene data show CDR1 as SEHNR and CDR2 as FQNEAQ (reference sequence). The CDR3 is 13 residues long. The chain's CDR3 is CASSLVPREKLFF. The CDR3 bases are TGTGCCAGCAGCTTAGTCCCCCGGGAAAAACTGTTTTTT.

This clone showed up just a few times. The chain employs TRBV9 and TRBJ2-7; D perhaps matches TRBD2 (5 bases). V lost 0 bases to trimming and J lost 4 bases, with 17 bases between them. The CDR3 totals 16 residues. Germline V lookup: CDR1 SGDLS, CDR2 YYNGEE. CDR3 loop: CASSVGLAGAGYEQYF. The CDR3 nucleotides read TGTGCCAGCAGCGTAGGCCTAGCAGGAGCTGGGTACGAGCAGTACTTC.

V usage is TRBV4-1 and J usage is TRBJ1-1, with D possibly being TRBD1 (5 bases). This CDR3 region has 15 residues. Trimming removed 3 bases from V and 1 base from J, with 12 bases in between. Germline CDR1 reads MGHRA; CDR2 reads YSYEKL. The CDR3 region has the DNA TGCGCCAGCAGCCAGACGGGACTGTGGAACACTGAAGCTTTCTTT. Protein product: CASSQTGLWNTEAFF.

This clone appeared a few times. This chain joins TRBV7-9 and TRBJ1-2; 8 nucleotides line up with TRBD1. Germline CDR1 is SEHNR and CDR2 is FQNEAQ (reference sequence). The CDR3 has 12 residues. V was clipped by 3 bases and J by 9 bases; unmatched bases: 3. CDR3 sequence: CASSFNRGSYTF. The CDR3 DNA reads TGTGCCAGCAGCTTCAACAGGGGGAGCTACACCTTC. Full variable domain (outside the CDR3, taken from reference TRBV7-9 and TRBJ1-2): DTGVSQNPRHKITKRGQNVTFRCDPISEHNRLYWYRQTLGQGPEFLTYFQNEAQLEKSRLLSDRFSAERPKGSFSTLEIQRTEQGDSAMYLCASSFNRGSYTFGSGTRLTVV.

This chain connects TRBV11-2 to TRBJ2-7; the D is unclear. Trimming shortened V by 8 bases and J by 5 bases, and 13 bases separated the two germline ends. CDR1 and CDR2 from the germline V gene are SGHAT and FQNNGV. There are 12 residues in the CDR3. The CDR3 DNA reads as TGTGCCAGCTCAAGAGGCGGTCACGAGCAGTACTTC. It translates to CASSRGGHEQYF.

V gene TRBV19 combines with J gene TRBJ2-1; D might be TRBD2 (6 bases). The CDR3 extends over 17 amino acids. Germline CDR1 reads LNHDA; CDR2 reads SQIVND (reference sequence). V was cut by 1 base and J by 0 bases, with 13 bases left in between. The CDR3 nucleotides are TGTGCCAGTAGTATAGGGGGAACGGGAGACTCCTACAATGAGCAGTTCTTC. As protein: CASSIGGTGDSYNEQFF.

The V call is TRBV6-1, the J call TRBJ2-7; no clear D gene. Per the germline V gene, CDR1 is MNHNS and CDR2 is SASEGT. The CDR3 is made up of 14 amino acids. V dropped 1 base and J dropped 0 bases, with 7 bases sitting between them. The CDR3 DNA follows: TGTGCCAGCAGTGAAGAACTTTACTCCTACGAGCAGTACTTC. This encodes CASSEELYSYEQYF.

The CDR3 region is CASSLRQEQYF. In DNA form, the CDR3 reads TGCGCCAGCAGCTTGCGTCAGGAGCAGTACTTC. The chain has TRBV5-1 and TRBJ2-7; D uncertain. The CDR3 totals 11 residues. With 1 base removed from V and 7 bases from J, the gap between germline ends came to 6 bases. In germline, CDR1 is SGHRS, CDR2 YFSETQ.

The chain recombines TRBV7-8 with TRBJ2-7; TRBD1 matches 7 bases. This CDR3 comprises 14 residues. V dropped 1 base and J dropped 6; count of bases not matched to a gene: 6. Germline lookup yields CDR1 SGHVS and CDR2 FQNEAQ. CDR3 region: CASSLGANRGEQYF. CDR3 nucleotide sequence: TGTGCCAGCAGCTTAGGGGCTAACAGGGGCGAGCAGTACTTC.

The chain employs TRBV19 and TRBJ1-4; D may be TRBD1 (6 bases). In germline, CDR1 is LNHDA, CDR2 SQIVND (reference sequence). V gave up 10 bases and J gave up 8 bases, with 20 bases separating them. The CDR3 runs 14 residues. CDR3 sequence reads: CATAQGRAEEKLFF. In DNA, the CDR3 is TGTGCCACGGCTCAGGGGAGGGCGGAAGAAAAACTGTTTTTT. The whole variable domain, remainder taken from reference TRBV19 and TRBJ1-4, is DGGITQSPKYLFRKEGQNVTLSCEQNLNHDAMYWYRQDPGQGLRLIYYSQIVNDFQKGDIAEGYSVSREKKESFPLTVTSAQKNPTAFYLCATAQGRAEEKLFFGSGTQLSVL.

For the CDR3, the DNA is TGTGCCAGTAGTATACAGGACAGGGGTATCGGGAAGAACTATGGCTACACCTTC. Translating gives CASSIQDRGIGKNYGYTF. J is TRBJ1-2 and V is TRBV19, with 9 positions matching TRBD1. The CDR3 is 18 amino acids. Germline CDR1 LNHDA, CDR2 SQIVND (reference sequence). V shed 2 bases, J shed 2 bases, and the junction held 12 bases outside the gene matches.

The V gene is TRBV5-1, the J gene TRBJ1-1, with TRBD1 matching over 9 bases. CDR3 length: 18 residues. V lost 4 bases and J lost 1; bases outside the gene matches: 14. Germline-derived CDR1 and CDR2 are SGHRS and YFSETQ. CDR3 amino acids: CASSPNVPGQGGNTEAFF. The DNA for the CDR3 is TGCGCCAGCAGCCCCAACGTCCCGGGACAGGGAGGGAACACTGAAGCTTTCTTT.

This clone was seen once. Mismatch with germline at one junction end may stem from a read error. Other DNA sequences in the sample encode the same CDR3. The chain uses TRBV2 and TRBJ1-5; D is ambiguous. The CDR3 covers 14 residues. Looked up from germline, CDR1 is SNHLY and CDR2 is FYNNEI. In nucleotides, the CDR3 is TGCGCCAGCAGTGATGAGAGGGTAGTTCAGCCCCAGCATTTT. Translated: CASSDERVVQPQHF.